This T cell receptor beta chain is drawn from a study of vaccination and CD4 T cells after COVID-19 (dated by TCRdb to between 2020 and 2023). General notes on the study: In the convalescent cohort there were six males and four females, among whom were two Hispanic individuals, seven Caucasians, two Asians and one multiracial person. Two doses of either the Pfizer-BioNTech BNT162b2 vaccine (n=8) or the Moderna mRNA-1273 vaccine (n=2) were administered to participants. Post-COVID blood samples from convalescent patients were collected a median of roughly 100 days after diagnosis, with a range of 35 to 161 days. Post-vaccine blood samples were collected a median of about 72 days after the second vaccine dose, ranging from 14 to 241 days. The cultures were stimulated with overlapping spike peptide pools from SARS-CoV-2 and from the common cold coronaviruses HCoV-NL63, HCoV-OC43 and HCoV-229E. Control cultures received a CEFX viral epitope pool as the positive control, an HIV-1 Nef peptide pool as the negative control, or no peptide. The spike-specific CD4+ TCR repertoire was compared before and after mRNA vaccination in approximately ten COVID-19 convalescent patients and several infection-naive healthy vaccine recipients. At the TCR clonotype level, an earlier paper using these donors assessed memory CD4+ T cell crossreactivity between SARS-CoV-2 and common cold coronavirus spike proteins. What the authors observed across the whole study: Only a relatively small number of convalescent patients were included in the study, and early timepoints following natural infection were not analyzed. Of the vaccine-specific clones found in convalescent patients, nearly all (304 of 307) were mono-reactive for SARS-CoV-2 spike instead of being cross-reactive with common cold coronaviruses. The median count of SARS-CoV-2-reactive clonotypes went up from around 21 after infection to 30 to 40 after vaccination, although the change was not significant. In convalescent patients, a median roughly 87% of post-vaccine SARS-CoV-2-reactive clones were detected only after vaccination, and vaccine-specific priming was suggested by this finding.

This specimen's treatment or condition label, interpreted: roughly 10-day PBMC culture with coronavirus spike peptide pools or control peptides (ViraFEST assay). CD4+ T cells from unexposed donors were collected before the COVID-19 pandemic (2011-2018). The ViraFEST assay was used in the study, in which antigen-specific T cells were expanded with peptide pools and expanded clonotypes were subsequently identified by TCR sequencing. PBMCs were cultured at roughly 2 million per well in IMDM supplemented with around 5% human AB serum and around 10 IU/ml IL-2, with approximately 11 ug/ml peptide pools added. Half of the culture medium was replaced with fresh IL-2-containing medium on days 3 and 7. After more than 8 days of culture, CD4+ T cells were isolated by negative selection using the EasySep CD4+ T cell isolation kit. As cell numbers permitted, CD4+ T cells from unexposed donors were tested for reactivity to SARS-CoV-2 S and N and to four common cold coronavirus spike pools. PBMCs were separated from whole blood using Ficoll-Paque Plus gradient centrifugation and then either used fresh or cryopreserved at -140C. In general, triplicate wells were set up for every culture condition. Leukapheresis product for the unexposed donors was bought commercially.

Measured from the cysteine to the phenylalanine, the CDR3 is 12 residues long. The entry retains the CDR3 DNA only, 36 bases that are in frame from base 1. For this chain, trimming is 7 bases at the V end and 7 bases at the J end, and the number of junction bases without a gene match is 6. The germline V gene specifies SNHLY as CDR1 and FYNNEI as CDR2. Points on this clonotype: Its antigen remains undetermined. Base-call qualities are not available, and no considerably larger clone is one nucleotide away.

The library was obtained by PCR. TCR sequencing of DNA from cultured CD4+ T cells used the Oncomine TCR Beta short-read assay at the Johns Hopkins FTIC core. The QIAamp micro DNA kit was used to extract genomic DNA from the cultured CD4+ T cells. Oncomine TCR Beta libraries from cultured CD4+ T cells were pooled using unique dual indexes and sequenced on an Illumina iSeq 100. The paper's data handling went like this. Non-productive sequences were removed, and CDR3s that did not start with C, did not end with F or W, or were shorter than 7 amino acids were discarded. The MANAFEST web application was used to identify antigen-specific clonotypes by comparing peptide-stimulated wells against reference wells and other culture wells. For a clone to be called positive, the clone needed an FDR below 0.05, an odds ratio above 5, and a productive frequency above 0.1% in at least two of three replicate wells. A clonotype was classed as cross-reactive if the clonotype showed significant expansion both in SARS-CoV-2 spike wells and in at least one common cold coronavirus spike condition. Using R version 3.6.1, CDR3 homology was evaluated through Levenshtein distances (stringdist) along with unrooted phylogenetic trees (ape). The public reads were reanalyzed by TCRdb: fastp trimming at Q25, MiXCR alignment, in-frame beta chains only. Each CDR3 protein appears once, grouped with its most common genes and DNA. The V and J calls and clone size come from TCRdb's table, not from the authors' own analysis. The sample records 6,500 or so distinct CDR3 sequences, approximately 60% of which are singletons. The ten largest clones capture roughly 27% of the sample.

Recombination linked TRBV2 to TRBJ1-1, with 7 junctional bases fitting TRBD1. The sequence was collected from a human donor in good health. Sequenced material: CD4+ T cells from blood, cultured in vitro. At the DNA level, the sequence is TGTGCCAGCATCCCTAGACAGGGTGAAGCTTTCTTT. Its product reads: CASIPRQGEAFF.